The T cell receptor beta chain under discussion was sequenced for a study of OX40 agonist ivuxolimab in advanced cancers. Study-level background: Ivuxolimab, which patients received intravenously every 2 weeks, was dosed at 0.01 to 10 mg/kg.

This CDR3 comprises 14 residues. Trimming shortened V by 7 bases and J by 4 bases, and 13 bases separated the two germline ends. CDR1 and CDR2 (germline): LNHDA, SQIVND (reference sequence). Sequencing used immunoSEQ multiplex PCR; TCRdb keeps in-frame clones, though not all of them. The profile shows about 48,000 clones, about 81% of them singletons. The source was CD4+ or CD8+ T cells sorted from blood, collected in a trial of the OX40 agonist ivuxolimab. The clonotype originates from an adult with an advanced solid tumor such as melanoma, head and neck, liver or kidney cancer. The chain combines TRBV19 with TRBJ1-4, with D unresolved. The CDR3 here is CASKVSGSNEKLFF. The CDR3 DNA follows: TGTGCCAGTAAGGTCAGCGGGAGTAATGAAAAACTGTTTTTT.